This is a list of T cell receptor beta chains from one sample in a study of control samples from healthy donors and cancer patients. Here immunoSEQ multiplex PCR was the method, and the copy in TCRdb shows in-frame clones only, minus some. The data hold some 120,000 clones, with 90% to 95% observed a single time. Sequencing was carried out using PBMCs. These receptors all come from a man in his fifties or sixties with head and neck cancer. Each CDR3 is given with its conserved first and last residue. Fields, in order: D gene, J gene, CDR3 length, clone size, V gene, CDR3 DNA, CDR3 protein. A D gene is named only where the DNA matches it firmly. Part of the rows lack a size; the others show once, few, many or a class for expanded clones.

NA TRBJ1-1 13 NA TRBV19 TGTGCCAGTAGTATCCCGGGCGGGACTGAAGCTTTCTTT CASSIPGGTEAFF
NA TRBJ1-1 14 once TRBV10-3 TGTGCCATCAGTGGAAGGGGGGGAAACACTGAAGCTTTCTTT CAISGRGGNTEAFF
TRBD2 TRBJ2-1 15 NA TRBV27 TGTGCCAGCAGTTTATACGGCGGGGGGCGGAATGAGCAGTTCTTC CASSLYGGGRNEQFF
TRBD2 TRBJ2-1 16 NA TRBV3-1/TRBV3-2 TGTGCCAGCAGCCAGTCGGGGGGGCTCTCCTACAATGAGCAGTTCTTC CASSQSGGLSYNEQFF
NA TRBJ2-4 13 NA TRBV19 TGTGCCAGTACTGCGGGTTTCAAAAACATTCAGTACTTC CASTAGFKNIQYF
TRBD1 TRBJ2-6 16 NA TRBV5-5 TGTGCCAGCAGCGGACAGGAGTTCTCTGGGGCCAACGTCCTGACTTTC CASSGQEFSGANVLTF
TRBD1 TRBJ2-7 14 NA TRBV29-1 TGCAGCGTTCAACTTCAGGGGGTCTCCTACGAGCAGTACTTC CSVQLQGVSYEQYF
NA TRBJ1-1 13 NA TRBV6-2/TRBV6-3 TGTGCCAGCAGTTACTGGGAGGACACTGAAGCTTTCTTT CASSYWEDTEAFF
NA TRBJ1-3 14 NA TRBV29-1 TGCAGCGTTGTCGCTGGGGGTGTTGAAAACACCATATATTTT CSVVAGGVENTIYF
NA TRBJ2-7 12 NA TRBV15 TGTGCCACCAGCCGACCAGGATACGAGCAGTACTTC CATSRPGYEQYF
NA TRBJ2-3 16 NA TRBV4-3 TGCGCCAGCAGCCAACACGCCGGAGTTGGGGTGGGGACGCAGTATTTT CASSQHAGVGVGTQYF
TRBD1 TRBJ2-2 17 NA TRBV7-9 TGTGCCAGCAGCTCCTACAGGGGGCGCGCGAACACCGGGGAGCTGTTTTTT CASSSYRGRANTGELFF
NA TRBJ1-2 14 NA TRBV19 TGTGCCAGCAAACCCCAAGGCACTAACTATGGCTACACCTTC CASKPQGTNYGYTF
NA TRBJ1-6 14 NA TRBV2 TGTGCCAGCAGTGAAAGCCCGTCGAATTCACCCCTCCACTTT CASSESPSNSPLHF
NA TRBJ2-5 12 NA TRBV6-2/TRBV6-3 TGTGCCAGCAGCCGCCGGGGAGAGACCCAGTACTTC CASSRRGETQYF
NA TRBJ1-1 12 NA TRBV6-6 TGTGCCAGCAGTCCCCCGGCTAGCGAAGCTTTCTTT CASSPPASEAFF
TRBD1 TRBJ2-1 13 NA TRBV24-1 TGTGCCACCAGTGATCCTCCAGGGGGTGAGCAGTTCTTC CATSDPPGGEQFF
TRBD2 TRBJ2-3 15 NA TRBV4-3 TGCGCCAGCAGCCTCCAGAAGACTAGCAGGGATACGCAGTATTTT CASSLQKTSRDTQYF
NA TRBJ2-7 12 NA TRBV7-9 TGTGCCAGCAGCTTAGACGGGGACGAGCAGTACTTC CASSLDGDEQYF
NA TRBJ2-1 16 NA TRBV2 TGTGCCAGCAGTGCGTTGAGTCCCCATACCCTAAATGAGCAGTTCTTC CASSALSPHTLNEQFF
NA TRBJ2-5 14 once TRBV5-1 TGCGCCAGCAGCTTTGTCCGAGCACAAGAGACCCAGTACTTC CASSFVRAQETQYF
TRBD1 TRBJ2-1 15 NA TRBV4-1 TGCGCCAGCAGCCCCGGACAGGTCTCCTACAATGAGCAGTTCTTC CASSPGQVSYNEQFF